This T cell receptor beta chain is from a study of shared clonotypes between healthy human individuals. Study results and limitations: In a few donors, around 5.5% of naive CD4 clonotypes appeared in common.

On this clone itself: No antigen is known for it.

Repertoires were generated with immunoSEQ multiplex PCR, while TCRdb's copy carries only in-frame clones and drops some. The sample includes some 2.3 million clones, 85% to 95% seen only once; the top ten take about 0.37%. This clonotype was sampled from a man younger than 35 in good health. Some clones in this sample may be carry-over from other donors' samples. The sample comprised naive CD4+ T cells from PBMCs. Documented subset: CD45RA+ positively selected.

The CDR3: CASTLGQGANYGYTF. The CDR3 coding sequence is TGTGCCAGCACCCTGGGACAGGGGGCCAACTATGGCTACACCTTC. The chain combines TRBV7-6 with TRBJ1-2; 12 bases are shared with TRBD1. CDR1 is SGHVS and CDR2 is FNYEAQ in the germline V gene. V trimming: 7 bases; J trimming: 2 bases; junction bases outside the gene matches: 5. The CDR3 covers 15 residues.